Presented here are 11 T cell receptor beta chains from one specimen sequenced in a study of CD4 T cells in relation to SARS-CoV-2 and coronaviruses. Before the COVID-19 pandemic, during about 2011-2019, CD4+ T cells were taken from unexposed donors. CD4+ T cells were isolated from the cells after around eleven days of culture. Libraries were prepared by immunoSEQ multiplex PCR; TCRdb keeps only in-frame clonotypes and omits some of them. This sample carries 15,000 to 20,000 clones, 70% to 90% of them seen once, and the ten largest clones take about 11%. Their cognate antigens are unknown. The sequenced sample was CD4+ T cells from PBMCs, cultured in vitro. These receptors were obtained from a human donor in good health.

The V call is TRBV19, the J call TRBJ1-5; D is perhaps TRBD1 (5 bases). The CDR3 has 13 amino acids. V was trimmed by 4 bases and J by 7 bases, leaving 11 bases between them. The germline V gene encodes CDR1 LNHDA and CDR2 SQIVND (reference sequence). The CDR3 region is CASSTGRDQPQHF. Here the CDR3 DNA reads TGTGCCAGTAGTACAGGGCGGGACCAGCCCCAGCATTTT. The full variable domain, rest sourced from reference TRBV19 and TRBJ1-5, is DGGITQSPKYLFRKEGQNVTLSCEQNLNHDAMYWYRQDPGQGLRLIYYSQIVNDFQKGDIAEGYSVSREKKESFPLTVTSAQKNPTAFYLCASSTGRDQPQHFGDGTRLSIL.

In DNA, the CDR3 is TGTGCCAGCAGCCAAGGCGGGGGGAGGACCGGGGAGCTGTTTTTT. Protein: CASSQGGGRTGELFF. The chain employs TRBV3-1 (or the pseudogene TRBV3-2) and TRBJ2-2; 8 bases agree with TRBD2. This CDR3 comprises 15 residues. The J segment lost 5 bases and the V segment lost 1 base, leaving 3 bases of the junction unmatched. Germline V gene lookup returns CDR1 LGHDT and CDR2 YNNKEL (reference sequence).

The chain carries TRBV11-3 and TRBJ2-3, with D uncertain. The germline V gene has CDR1 SGHNT and CDR2 YENEEA. The CDR3 is made up of 13 amino acids. Trimming pared 5 bases from V and 4 bases from J, leaving 10 bases between. CDR3 nucleotides: TGTGCCAGCAGCCGCGTCGCCCCAGATACGCAGTATTTT. It codes for CASSRVAPDTQYF.

The gene calls are TRBV5-4 and TRBJ2-7; D assignment may be TRBD1 or TRBD2 (5 bases each). Germline assignment: CDR1 SGHNT and CDR2 YYREEE (reference sequence). Trimming removed 4 bases at V and 1 base at J, with 12 bases between. The CDR3 sequence is 14 residues long. The CDR3: CASSRLGGSYEQYF. The CDR3 bases are TGTGCCAGCAGCCGTCTTGGGGGTTCCTACGAGCAGTACTTC.

This chain links TRBV29-1 with TRBJ2-5; D gene uncertain. This CDR3 comprises 11 residues. V dropped 7 bases and J dropped 1 base, with 7 bases sitting between them. CDR1 SQVTM and CDR2 ANQGSEA come from the germline V gene. The CDR3 region is CSGGPQETQYF. The CDR3 bases are TGCAGCGGTGGGCCCCAAGAGACCCAGTACTTC.

The V gene is TRBV5-1, the J gene TRBJ2-2, with 7 bases that match TRBD1. Germline CDR1 reads SGHRS; CDR2 reads YFSETQ. V shed 3 bases, J shed 4 bases, and the junction held 9 bases outside the gene matches. The CDR3 is 16 amino acids. CDR3 sequence reads: CASSSGWTGSTGELFF. CDR3 nucleotides: TGCGCCAGCAGCTCGGGGTGGACAGGTAGCACCGGGGAGCTGTTTTTT.

The rearrangement links TRBV19 to TRBJ1-4; D might be TRBD1 (5 bases). The CDR3 is 14 amino acids. V was clipped by 1 base and J by 6 bases, with 9 bases between them. Germline CDR1 and CDR2: LNHDA and SQIVND (reference sequence). The CDR3 DNA reads TGTGCCAGTAGTATAGGGGGCGGAGATGAAAAACTGTTTTTT. Amino acids: CASSIGGGDEKLFF.

This chain uses TRBV5-4 with TRBJ2-1; D gene ambiguous. The CDR3 is made up of 15 amino acids. Trimming shortened V by 4 bases and J by 0 bases, and 11 bases separated the two germline ends. The germline V gene encodes CDR1 SGHNT and CDR2 YYREEE (reference sequence). CDR3 sequence: CASSPDRSSYNEQFF. For the CDR3, the DNA is TGTGCCAGCAGCCCGGACCGGAGCTCCTACAATGAGCAGTTCTTC.

V gene TRBV7-8 combines with J gene TRBJ2-1, with TRBD2 identical over 12 bases. With 5 bases clipped from V and 8 bases from J, the junction kept 7 bases outside the gene matches. CDR1 is SGHVS, CDR2 FQNEAQ, per germline. The CDR3 covers 15 residues. CDR3 coding DNA: TGTGCCAGCAGCCGCACTAGCGGGGGGAACCATGAGCAGTTCTTC. Its protein is CASSRTSGGNHEQFF. Variable domain in full (rest from reference TRBV7-8 and TRBJ2-1): GAGVSQSPRYKVAKRGQDVALRCDPISGHVSLFWYQQALGQGPEFLTYFQNEAQLDKSGLPSDRFFAERPEGSVSTLKIQRTQQEDSAVYLCASSRTSGGNHEQFFGPGTRLTVL.

The chain uses TRBV12-5 and TRBJ1-1; D ambiguous. This CDR3 has 12 residues. Trimming took off 5 bases at V and 4 bases at J, with 8 bases between the two ends. Per germline, CDR1 LGHNT and CDR2 FRNRAP. The CDR3 coding sequence is TGTGCTAGTGGTGCGACCCCCACTGAAGCTTTCTTT. Protein: CASGATPTEAFF.

This clone rates as large. This rearrangement joins TRBV7-2 to TRBJ1-6; D might be TRBD1 (5 bases). The CDR3 is 17 amino acids. V was trimmed by 5 bases and J by 1 base, leaving 15 bases between them. The germline gives CDR1 SGHTA, CDR2 FQGNSA. The chain's CDR3 is CASSPQGLISYNSPLHF. The CDR3 nucleotides read TGTGCCAGCAGCCCCCAGGGCCTCATTTCCTATAATTCACCCCTCCACTTT.